Below are 13 T cell receptor beta chains sequenced from a single sample in a study of T cells expressing NK-cell markers. TCRdb reprocessed the 5' RACE reads and reports one entry per CDR3 protein, with no DNA. The repertoire table contains a few hundred thousand distinct CDR3 sequences. Input material: blood T cells: a sorted CD56 or NKG2C T cell subset, CD4+ or CD8+ T cells, or bulk PBMC T cells (not recorded which). These receptors were taken from a man aged 18-75 years in good health.

The rearrangement links TRBV5-1 to TRBJ2-1; the D call from TCRdb, TRBD2, cannot be confirmed without DNA. Per germline, CDR1 SGHRS and CDR2 YFSETQ. This CDR3 comprises 13 residues. Here the CDR3 reads CASSPMTSVQQFF. The full variable domain, completed using reference TRBV5-1 and TRBJ2-1, is KAGVTQTPRYLIKTRGQQVTLSCSPISGHRSVSWYQQTPGQGLQFLFEYFSETQRNKGNFPGRFSGRQFSNSRSEMNVSTLELGDSALYLCASSPMTSVQQFFGPGTRLTVL.

V is TRBV9 and J is TRBJ2-6; TCRdb's D gene call, TRBD1, goes unchecked for lack of DNA. CDR1 and CDR2 (germline): SGDLS, YYNGEE. The CDR3 consists of 15 residues. The CDR3 loop reads CASSAGHLGANVLTF.

The gene calls are TRBV3-1 and TRBJ2-7; TCRdb lists TRBD1, though no DNA is available to test this call. Germline V gene sequence: CDR1 LGHDT, CDR2 YNNKEL (reference sequence). This CDR3 has 13 residues. Here the CDR3 reads CASSQAGPFEQYF.

This chain connects TRBV18 to TRBJ2-4; TCRdb's D call of TRBD1 is untestable without DNA. Germline V gene lookup returns CDR1 KGHSH and CDR2 LQKENI. The CDR3 contains 16 residues. The CDR3: CASSPQPTGSKNIQYF.

The V gene is TRBV18, the J gene TRBJ2-5. The CDR3 has 16 amino acids. The germline CDR1 and CDR2 sequences are KGHSH and LQKENI. The CDR3 is CASSPTGGGNQETQYF. Using reference TRBV18 and TRBJ2-5 for the parts outside the CDR3, the full variable domain is NAGVMQNPRHLVRRRGQEARLRCSPMKGHSHVYWYRQLPEEGLKFMVYLQKENIIDESGMPKERFSAEFPKEGPSILRIQQVVRGDSAAYFCASSPTGGGNQETQYFGPGTRLLVL.

The rearrangement uses TRBV28 and TRBJ1-4; there is no DNA to check the TCRdb D call of TRBD1. Per germline, CDR1 MDHEN and CDR2 SYDVKM. This CDR3 contains 16 residues. This chain's CDR3 is CASNSWGAVSNEKLFF.

The chain combines TRBV4-1 with TRBJ2-1; TCRdb proposes TRBD2, but this gene call is untestable without DNA. The CDR3 loop spans 15 amino acids. Germline CDR1 and CDR2: MGHRA and YSYEKL. The CDR3: CASSQSQLAYNEQFF.

V gene TRBV19 combines with J gene TRBJ2-1; the D call from TCRdb, TRBD2, cannot be confirmed without DNA. CDR1 LNHDA and CDR2 SQIVND come from the germline V gene (reference sequence). This CDR3 has 15 residues. The CDR3 spells CASTQRLADQNEQFF.

The V and J genes are TRBV20-1 and TRBJ2-3; TCRdb lists TRBD2, though no DNA is available to test this call. This CDR3 has 16 amino acids. From germline, CDR1 is DFQATT and CDR2 SNEGSKA (reference sequence). The CDR3 protein is CSASSPGLSSVDTQYF.

V usage is TRBV20-1 and J usage is TRBJ1-5. CDR3 length: 13 amino acids. Germline V gene lookup returns CDR1 DFQATT and CDR2 SNEGSKA (reference sequence). This CDR3 is CSARDVGRQPQHF.

This chain connects TRBV5-1 to TRBJ1-2. In germline, CDR1 is SGHRS, CDR2 YFSETQ. This CDR3 has 16 amino acids. The CDR3 sequence: CASSLRVKDANYGYTF.

This chain uses TRBV7-8 with TRBJ1-4; TCRdb proposes TRBD1, but this gene call is untestable without DNA. This CDR3 is built from 14 residues. The germline V gene encodes CDR1 SGHVS and CDR2 FQNEAQ. The CDR3 here is CASVPSGAREKLFF.

CDR3 loop: CASSFGTTTYNEQFF. The rearrangement joins TRBV7-2 to TRBJ2-1; no DNA is available, so the TRBD2 call from TCRdb remains unchecked. Germline V gene sequence: CDR1 SGHTA, CDR2 FQGNSA. CDR3 length: 15 residues.